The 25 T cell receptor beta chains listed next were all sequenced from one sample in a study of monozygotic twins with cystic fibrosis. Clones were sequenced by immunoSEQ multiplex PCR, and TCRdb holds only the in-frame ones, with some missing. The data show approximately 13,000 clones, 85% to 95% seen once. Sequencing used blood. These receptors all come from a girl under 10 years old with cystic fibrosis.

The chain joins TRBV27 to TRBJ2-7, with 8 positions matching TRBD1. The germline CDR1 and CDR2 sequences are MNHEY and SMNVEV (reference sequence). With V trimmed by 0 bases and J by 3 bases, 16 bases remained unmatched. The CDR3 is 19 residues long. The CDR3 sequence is CASSLSKRLGAGGSYEQYF. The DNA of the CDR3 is TGTGCCAGCAGTTTATCGAAGAGACTGGGGGCAGGGGGCAGCTACGAGCAGTACTTC.

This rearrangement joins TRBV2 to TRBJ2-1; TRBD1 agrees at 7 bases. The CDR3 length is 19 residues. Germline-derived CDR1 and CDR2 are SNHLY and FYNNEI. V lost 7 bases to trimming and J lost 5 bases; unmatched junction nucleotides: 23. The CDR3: CASTDPIQGLWIIDNEQFF. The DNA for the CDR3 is TGTGCCAGCACTGACCCGATACAGGGGCTCTGGATTATCGACAATGAGCAGTTCTTC.

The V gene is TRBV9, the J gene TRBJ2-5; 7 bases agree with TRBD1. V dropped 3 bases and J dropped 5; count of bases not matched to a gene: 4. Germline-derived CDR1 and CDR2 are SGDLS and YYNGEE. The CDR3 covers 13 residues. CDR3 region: CASSDRGEETQYF. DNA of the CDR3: TGTGCCAGCAGCGACAGGGGCGAGGAGACCCAGTACTTC.

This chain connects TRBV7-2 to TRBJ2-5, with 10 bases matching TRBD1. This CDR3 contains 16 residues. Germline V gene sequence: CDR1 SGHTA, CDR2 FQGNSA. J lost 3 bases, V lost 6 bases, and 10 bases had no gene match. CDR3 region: CASSKWTGGVEETQYF. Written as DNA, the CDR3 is TGTGCCAGCAGTAAATGGACAGGGGGGGTTGAAGAGACCCAGTACTTC.

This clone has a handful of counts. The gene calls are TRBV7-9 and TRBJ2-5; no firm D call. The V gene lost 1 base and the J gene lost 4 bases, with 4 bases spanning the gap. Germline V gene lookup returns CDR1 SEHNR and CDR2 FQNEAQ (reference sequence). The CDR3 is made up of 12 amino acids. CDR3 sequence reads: CASSLVGETQYF. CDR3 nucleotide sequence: TGTGCCAGCAGCTTAGTTGGAGAGACCCAGTACTTC. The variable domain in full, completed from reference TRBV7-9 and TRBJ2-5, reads DTGVSQNPRHKITKRGQNVTFRCDPISEHNRLYWYRQTLGQGPEFLTYFQNEAQLEKSRLLSDRFSAERPKGSFSTLEIQRTEQGDSAMYLCASSLVGETQYFGPGTRLLVL.

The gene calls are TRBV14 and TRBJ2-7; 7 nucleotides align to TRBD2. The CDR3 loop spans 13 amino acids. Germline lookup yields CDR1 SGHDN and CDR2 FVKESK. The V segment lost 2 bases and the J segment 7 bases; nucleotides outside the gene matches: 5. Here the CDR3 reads CASSQHPAGEQYF. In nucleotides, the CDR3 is TGTGCCAGCAGCCAACACCCAGCGGGAGAGCAGTACTTC. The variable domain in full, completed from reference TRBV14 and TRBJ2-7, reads EAGVTQFPSHSVIEKGQTVTLRCDPISGHDNLYWYRRVMGKEIKFLLHFVKESKQDESGMPNNRFLAERTGGTYSTLKVQPAELEDSGVYFCASSQHPAGEQYFGPGTRLTVT.

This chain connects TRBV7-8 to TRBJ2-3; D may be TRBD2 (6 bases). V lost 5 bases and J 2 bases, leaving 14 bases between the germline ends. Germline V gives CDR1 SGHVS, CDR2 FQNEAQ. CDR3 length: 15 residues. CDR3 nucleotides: TGTGCCAGCAGCATGGGGCGGGATTACACAGATACGCAGTATTTT. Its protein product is CASSMGRDYTDTQYF.

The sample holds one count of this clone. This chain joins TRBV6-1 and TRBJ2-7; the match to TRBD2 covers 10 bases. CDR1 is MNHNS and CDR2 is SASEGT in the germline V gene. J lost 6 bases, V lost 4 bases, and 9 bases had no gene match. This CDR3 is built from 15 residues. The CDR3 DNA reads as TGTGCCAGCAGTGCGATCCCGGGACTAGCGTCCGAGCAGTACTTC. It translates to CASSAIPGLASEQYF.

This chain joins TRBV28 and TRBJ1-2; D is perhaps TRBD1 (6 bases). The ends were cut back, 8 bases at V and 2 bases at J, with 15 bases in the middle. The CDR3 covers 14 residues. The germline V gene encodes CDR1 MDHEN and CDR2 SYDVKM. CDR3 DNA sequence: TGTGCCAGCGGATACAGGGCAGGGAACTATGGCTACACCTTC. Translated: CASGYRAGNYGYTF.

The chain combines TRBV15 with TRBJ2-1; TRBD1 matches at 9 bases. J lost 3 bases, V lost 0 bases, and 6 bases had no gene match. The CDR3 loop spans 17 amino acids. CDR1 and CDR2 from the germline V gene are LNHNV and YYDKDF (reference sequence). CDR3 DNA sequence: TGTGCCACCAGCAGAGATCCGGTGGGACAGGGCTACAATGAGCAGTTCTTC. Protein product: CATSRDPVGQGYNEQFF.

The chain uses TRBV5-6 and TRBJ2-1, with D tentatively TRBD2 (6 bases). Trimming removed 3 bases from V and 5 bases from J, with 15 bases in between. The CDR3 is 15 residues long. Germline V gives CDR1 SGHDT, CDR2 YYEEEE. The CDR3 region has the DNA TGTGCCAGCAGCTCGGATTCCGGGGGAAACAATGAGCAGTTCTTC. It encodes CASSSDSGGNNEQFF.

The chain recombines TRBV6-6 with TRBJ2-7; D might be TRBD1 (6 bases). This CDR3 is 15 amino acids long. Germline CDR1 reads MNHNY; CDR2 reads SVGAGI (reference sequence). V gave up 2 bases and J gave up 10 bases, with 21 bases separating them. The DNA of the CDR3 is TGTGCCAGCAGTTACGATGGGGGCGGGCCCACGGTACAGTACTTC. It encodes CASSYDGGGPTVQYF.

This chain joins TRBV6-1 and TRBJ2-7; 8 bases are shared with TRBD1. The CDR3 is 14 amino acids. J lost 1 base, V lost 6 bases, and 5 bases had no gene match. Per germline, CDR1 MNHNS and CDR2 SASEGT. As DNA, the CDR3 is TGTGCCAGCAGACCGGACAGGGCTTCCTACGAGCAGTACTTC. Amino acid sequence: CASRPDRASYEQYF.

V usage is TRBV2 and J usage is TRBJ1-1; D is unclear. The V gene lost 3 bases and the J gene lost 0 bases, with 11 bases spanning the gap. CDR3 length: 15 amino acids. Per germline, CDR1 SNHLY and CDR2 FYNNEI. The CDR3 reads CASSDIRQLNTEAFF. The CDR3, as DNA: TGTGCCAGCAGTGATATTCGACAACTGAACACTGAAGCTTTCTTT.

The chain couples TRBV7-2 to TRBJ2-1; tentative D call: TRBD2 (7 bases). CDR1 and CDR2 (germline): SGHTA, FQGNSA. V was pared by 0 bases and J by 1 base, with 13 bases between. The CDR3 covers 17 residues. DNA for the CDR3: TGTGCCAGCAGCTTAGCGGGAGGGGGTGGTTCCTACAATGAGCAGTTCTTC. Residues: CASSLAGGGGSYNEQFF.

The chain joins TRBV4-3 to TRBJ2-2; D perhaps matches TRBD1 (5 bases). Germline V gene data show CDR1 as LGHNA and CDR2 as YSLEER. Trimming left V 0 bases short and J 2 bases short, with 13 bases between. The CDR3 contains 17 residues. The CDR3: CASSQEVYWTNTGELFF. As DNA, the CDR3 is TGCGCCAGCAGCCAAGAGGTCTACTGGACAAACACCGGGGAGCTGTTTTTT.

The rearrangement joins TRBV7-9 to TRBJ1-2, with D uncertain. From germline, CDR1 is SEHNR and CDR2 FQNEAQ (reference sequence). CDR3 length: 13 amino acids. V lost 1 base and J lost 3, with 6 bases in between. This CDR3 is CASSLGGYYGYTF. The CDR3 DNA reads TGTGCCAGCAGCTTAGGAGGGTACTATGGCTACACCTTC.

The CDR3 DNA is TGTGCCAGCAGCCGGGGGGGGACAGGCACTGAAGCTTTCTTT. Translated, it gives CASSRGGTGTEAFF. The chain carries TRBV5-4 and TRBJ1-1; TRBD1 aligns across 8 bases. V lost 4 bases and J lost 4; bases outside the gene matches: 6. The germline V gene has CDR1 SGHNT and CDR2 YYREEE (reference sequence). This CDR3 is built from 14 residues.

The CDR3 nucleotides are TGCGCCAGCAGCGCTCAGGGGGGCGGCACTGAAGCTTTCTTT. Its translation: CASSAQGGGTEAFF. The genes are TRBV5-1 and TRBJ1-1; TRBD1 agrees at 7 bases. Germline V CDR1 and CDR2: SGHRS, YFSETQ. The CDR3 has 14 amino acids. V gave up 4 bases and J gave up 4 bases; unmatched junction bases: 7. Complete variable domain (other parts from reference TRBV5-1 and TRBJ1-1): KAGVTQTPRYLIKTRGQQVTLSCSPISGHRSVSWYQQTPGQGLQFLFEYFSETQRNKGNFPGRFSGRQFSNSRSEMNVSTLELGDSALYLCASSAQGGGTEAFFGQGTRLTVV.

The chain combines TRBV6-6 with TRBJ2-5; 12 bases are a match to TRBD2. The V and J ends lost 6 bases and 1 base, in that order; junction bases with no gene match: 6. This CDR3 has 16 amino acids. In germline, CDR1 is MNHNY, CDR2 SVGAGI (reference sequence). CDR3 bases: TGTGCCAGCAGGAGACTAGCGGGAGTTGGCCAAGAGACCCAGTACTTC. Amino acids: CASRRLAGVGQETQYF.

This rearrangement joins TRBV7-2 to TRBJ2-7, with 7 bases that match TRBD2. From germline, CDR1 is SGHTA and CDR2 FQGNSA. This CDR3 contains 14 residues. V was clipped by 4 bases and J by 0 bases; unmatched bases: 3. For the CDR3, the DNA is TGTGCCAGCAGCTACGGCGGGAGCTCCTACGAGCAGTACTTC. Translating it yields CASSYGGSSYEQYF.

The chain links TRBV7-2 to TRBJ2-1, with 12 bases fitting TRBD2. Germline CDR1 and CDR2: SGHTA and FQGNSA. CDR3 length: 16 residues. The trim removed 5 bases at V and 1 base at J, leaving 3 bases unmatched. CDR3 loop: CASSPLAGGSYNEQFF. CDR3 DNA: TGTGCCAGCAGCCCCCTAGCGGGAGGGTCCTACAATGAGCAGTTCTTC. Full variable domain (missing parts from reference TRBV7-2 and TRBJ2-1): GAGVSQSPSNKVTEKGKDVELRCDPISGHTALYWYRQSLGQGLEFLIYFQGNSAPDKSGLPSDRFSAERTGGSVSTLTIQRTQQEDSAVYLCASSPLAGGSYNEQFFGPGTRLTVL.

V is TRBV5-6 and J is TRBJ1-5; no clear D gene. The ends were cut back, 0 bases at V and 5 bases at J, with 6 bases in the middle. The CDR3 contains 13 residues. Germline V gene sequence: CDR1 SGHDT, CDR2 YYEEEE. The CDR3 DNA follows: TGTGCCAGCAGCTTGGGGGGTGATCAGCCCCAGCATTTT. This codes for CASSLGGDQPQHF.

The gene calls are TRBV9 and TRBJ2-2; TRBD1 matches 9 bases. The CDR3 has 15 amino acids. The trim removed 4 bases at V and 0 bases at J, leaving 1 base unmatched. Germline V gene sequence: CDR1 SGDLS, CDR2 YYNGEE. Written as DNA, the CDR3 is TGTGCCAGCAGCACAGGGGGCGCGAACACCGGGGAGCTGTTTTTT. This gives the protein CASSTGGANTGELFF.

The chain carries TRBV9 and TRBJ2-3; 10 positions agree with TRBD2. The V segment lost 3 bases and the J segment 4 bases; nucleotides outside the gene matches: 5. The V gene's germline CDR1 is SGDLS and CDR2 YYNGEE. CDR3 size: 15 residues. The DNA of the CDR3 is TGTGCCAGCAGCGCCAGCGGGAGGGGGGCAGATACGCAGTATTTT. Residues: CASSASGRGADTQYF.